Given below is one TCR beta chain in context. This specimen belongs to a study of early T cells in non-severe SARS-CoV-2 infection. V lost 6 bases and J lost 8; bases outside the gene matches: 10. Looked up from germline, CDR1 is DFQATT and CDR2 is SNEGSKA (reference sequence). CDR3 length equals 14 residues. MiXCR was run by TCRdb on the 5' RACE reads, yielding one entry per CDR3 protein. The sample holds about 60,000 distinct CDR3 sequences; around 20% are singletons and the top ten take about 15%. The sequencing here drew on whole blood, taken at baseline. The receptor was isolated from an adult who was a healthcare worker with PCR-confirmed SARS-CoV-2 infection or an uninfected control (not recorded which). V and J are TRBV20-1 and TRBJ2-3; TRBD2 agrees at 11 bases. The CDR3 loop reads CSATLAGGGGTQYF. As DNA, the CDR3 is TGCAGTGCGACTCTAGCGGGGGGAGGAGGTACGCAGTATTTT.